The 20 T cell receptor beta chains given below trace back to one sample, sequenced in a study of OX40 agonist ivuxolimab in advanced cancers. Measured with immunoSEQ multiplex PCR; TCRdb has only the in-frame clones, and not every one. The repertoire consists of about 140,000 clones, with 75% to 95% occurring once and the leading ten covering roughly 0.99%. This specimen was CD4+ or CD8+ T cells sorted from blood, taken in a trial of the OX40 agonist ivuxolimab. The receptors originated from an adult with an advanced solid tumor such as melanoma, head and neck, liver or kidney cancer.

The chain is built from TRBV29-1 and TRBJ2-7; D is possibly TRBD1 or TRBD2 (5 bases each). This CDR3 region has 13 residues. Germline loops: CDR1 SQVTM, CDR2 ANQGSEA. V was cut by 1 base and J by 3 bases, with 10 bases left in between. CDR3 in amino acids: CSVEAGQLYEQYF. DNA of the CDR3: TGCAGCGTTGAAGCGGGGCAGCTCTACGAGCAGTACTTC.

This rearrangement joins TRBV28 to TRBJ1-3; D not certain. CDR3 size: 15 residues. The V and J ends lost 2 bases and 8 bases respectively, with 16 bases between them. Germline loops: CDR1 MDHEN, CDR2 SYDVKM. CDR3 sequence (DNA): TGTGCCAGCAGTTTAATGCCGACCCTCTCCTACACCATATATTTT. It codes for CASSLMPTLSYTIYF.

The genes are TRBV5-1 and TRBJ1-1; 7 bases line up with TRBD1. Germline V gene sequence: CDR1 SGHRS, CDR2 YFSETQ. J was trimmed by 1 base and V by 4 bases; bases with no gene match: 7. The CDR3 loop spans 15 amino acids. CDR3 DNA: TGCGCCAGCAGCCTGAGAGGACAGGAGAACACTGAAGCTTTCTTT. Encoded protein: CASSLRGQENTEAFF.

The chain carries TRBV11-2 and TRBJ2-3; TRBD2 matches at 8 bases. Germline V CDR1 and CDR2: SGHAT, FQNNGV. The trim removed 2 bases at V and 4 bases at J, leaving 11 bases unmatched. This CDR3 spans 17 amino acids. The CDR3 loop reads CASSLKYSGSSADTQYF. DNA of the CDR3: TGTGCCAGCAGCTTAAAGTACAGCGGGAGCTCGGCAGATACGCAGTATTTT.

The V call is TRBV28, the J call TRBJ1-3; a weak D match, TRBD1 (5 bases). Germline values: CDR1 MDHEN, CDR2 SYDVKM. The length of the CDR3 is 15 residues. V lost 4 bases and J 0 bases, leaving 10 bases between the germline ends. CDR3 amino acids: CASSSEQDSGNTIYF. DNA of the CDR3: TGTGCCAGCAGTTCAGAACAGGACTCTGGAAACACCATATATTTT.

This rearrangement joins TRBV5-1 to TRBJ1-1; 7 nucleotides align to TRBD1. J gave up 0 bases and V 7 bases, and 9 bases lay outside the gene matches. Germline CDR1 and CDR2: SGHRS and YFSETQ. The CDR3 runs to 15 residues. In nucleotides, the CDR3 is TGCGCCAGCGGACGGACAGGACAAATGAACACTGAAGCTTTCTTT. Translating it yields CASGRTGQMNTEAFF.

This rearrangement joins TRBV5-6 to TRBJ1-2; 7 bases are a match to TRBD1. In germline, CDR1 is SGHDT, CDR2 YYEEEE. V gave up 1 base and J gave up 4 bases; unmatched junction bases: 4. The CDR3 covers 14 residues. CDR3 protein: CASSLPTGVYGYTF. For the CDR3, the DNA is TGTGCCAGCAGCTTGCCTACAGGGGTCTATGGCTACACCTTC.

The CDR3 reads CASSPRGSYGYTF. The CDR3 nucleotides read TGTGCCAGCAGTCCCAGGGGAAGCTATGGCTACACCTTC. V usage is TRBV27 and J usage is TRBJ1-2; weak D call: TRBD1 (6 bases). Looked up from germline, CDR1 is MNHEY and CDR2 is SMNVEV (reference sequence). The CDR3 is 13 residues long. The V end was cut by 5 bases, the J end by 4 bases, with 11 bases between.

The CDR3 reads CASSVAGTEGYTF. The CDR3 nucleotides are TGTGCCAGCAGCGTAGCCGGGACGGAAGGCTACACCTTC. This chain connects TRBV9 to TRBJ1-2, with a possible D match to TRBD1 (5 bases). V lost 0 bases, J lost 8 bases, and 11 bases lay in between. The CDR3 consists of 13 residues. Germline V lookup: CDR1 SGDLS, CDR2 YYNGEE. Filled out from reference TRBV9 and TRBJ1-2, the complete variable domain reads DSGVTQTPKHLITATGQRVTLRCSPRSGDLSVYWYQQSLDQGLQFLIQYYNGEERAKGNILERFSAQQFPDLHSELNLSSLELGDSALYFCASSVAGTEGYTFGSGTRLTVV.

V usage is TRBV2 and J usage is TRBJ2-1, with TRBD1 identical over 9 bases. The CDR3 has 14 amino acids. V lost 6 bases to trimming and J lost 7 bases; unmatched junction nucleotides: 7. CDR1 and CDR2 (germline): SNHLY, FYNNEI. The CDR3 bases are TGTGCCAGCAGGGAGGGACAGGGTTGGAATGAGCAGTTCTTC. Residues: CASREGQGWNEQFF.

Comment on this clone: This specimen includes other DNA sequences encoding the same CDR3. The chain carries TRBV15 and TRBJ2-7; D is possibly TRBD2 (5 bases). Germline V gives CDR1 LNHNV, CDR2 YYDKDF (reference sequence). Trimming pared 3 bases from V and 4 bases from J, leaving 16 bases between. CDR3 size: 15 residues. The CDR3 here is CATSRPGGPGYEQYF. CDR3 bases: TGTGCCACCAGCAGGCCGGGCGGGCCGGGGTACGAGCAGTACTTC.

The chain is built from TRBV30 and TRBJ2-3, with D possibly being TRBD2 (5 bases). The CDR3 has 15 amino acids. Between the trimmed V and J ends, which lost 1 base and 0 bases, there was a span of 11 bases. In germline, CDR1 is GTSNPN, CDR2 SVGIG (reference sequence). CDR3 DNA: TGTGCCTGGAGTGCTGGGTGGGAGAGCACAGATACGCAGTATTTT. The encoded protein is CAWSAGWESTDTQYF.

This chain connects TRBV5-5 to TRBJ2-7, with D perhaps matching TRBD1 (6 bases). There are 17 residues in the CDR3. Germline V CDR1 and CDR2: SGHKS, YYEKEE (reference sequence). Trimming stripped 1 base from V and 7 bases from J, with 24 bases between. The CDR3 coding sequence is TGTGCCAGCAGCTTGCAAATGGGGCAGGGGCTGCTTGGTGAGCAGTACTTC. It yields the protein CASSLQMGQGLLGEQYF.

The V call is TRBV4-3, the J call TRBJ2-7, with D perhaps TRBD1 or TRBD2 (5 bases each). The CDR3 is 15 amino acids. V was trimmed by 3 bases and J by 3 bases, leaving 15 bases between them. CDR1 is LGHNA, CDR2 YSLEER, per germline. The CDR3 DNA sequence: TGCGCCAGCAGCCAGCTCCGGGACCTCTACTACGAGCAGTACTTC. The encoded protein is CASSQLRDLYYEQYF.

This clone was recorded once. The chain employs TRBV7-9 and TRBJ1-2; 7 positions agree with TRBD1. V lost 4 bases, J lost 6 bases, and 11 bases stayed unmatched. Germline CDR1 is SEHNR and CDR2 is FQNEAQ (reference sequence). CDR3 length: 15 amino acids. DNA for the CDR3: TGTGCCAGCAGCTCATTACAGGGGCCGTCGGATGGCTACACCTTC. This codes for CASSSLQGPSDGYTF.

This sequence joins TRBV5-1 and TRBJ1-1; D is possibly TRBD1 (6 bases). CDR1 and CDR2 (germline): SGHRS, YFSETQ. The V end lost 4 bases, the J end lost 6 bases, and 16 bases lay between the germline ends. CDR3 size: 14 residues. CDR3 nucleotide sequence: TGCGCCAGCAGCGAAAGGACAGATGGGGCTGAAGCTTTCTTT. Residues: CASSERTDGAEAFF.

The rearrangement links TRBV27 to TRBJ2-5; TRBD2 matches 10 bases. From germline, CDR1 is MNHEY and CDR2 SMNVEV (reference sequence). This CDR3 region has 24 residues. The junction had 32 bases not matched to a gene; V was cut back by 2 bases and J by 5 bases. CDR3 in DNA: TGTGCCAGCAGTTTAATCGCGCGACAGGGTCCCGGGACTAGCGCCCCGGGAGATCGGGAGACCCAGTACTTC. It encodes CASSLIARQGPGTSAPGDRETQYF.

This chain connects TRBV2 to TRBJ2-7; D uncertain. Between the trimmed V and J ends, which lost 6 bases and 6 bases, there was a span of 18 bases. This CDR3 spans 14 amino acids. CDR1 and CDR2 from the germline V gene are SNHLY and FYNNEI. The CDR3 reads CASRLLGLVGEQYF. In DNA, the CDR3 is TGTGCCAGCAGGCTCTTGGGGTTGGTGGGCGAGCAGTACTTC.

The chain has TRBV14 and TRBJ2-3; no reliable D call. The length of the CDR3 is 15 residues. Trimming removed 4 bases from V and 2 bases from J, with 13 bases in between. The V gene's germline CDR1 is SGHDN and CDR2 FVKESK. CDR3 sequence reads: CASSPLNTDTDTQYF. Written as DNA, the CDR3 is TGTGCCAGCAGCCCGCTTAATACAGACACAGATACGCAGTATTTT.

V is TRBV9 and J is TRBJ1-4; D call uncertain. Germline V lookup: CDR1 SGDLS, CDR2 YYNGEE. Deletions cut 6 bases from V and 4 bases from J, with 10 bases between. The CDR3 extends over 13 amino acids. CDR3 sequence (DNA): TGTGCCAGCACCGACACGAATAATGAAAAACTGTTTTTT. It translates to CASTDTNNEKLFF.